This T cell receptor beta chain stems from a study of OX40 agonist ivuxolimab in advanced cancers. Profiled with immunoSEQ multiplex PCR; TCRdb holds only in-frame clones, not every one. The sample shows about 51,000 clones, roughly 90% of them seen only once. J gave up 5 bases and V 6 bases, and 7 bases lay outside the gene matches. The length of the CDR3 is 14 residues. Germline assignment: CDR1 MDHEN and CDR2 SYDVKM. Sequenced material: CD4+ or CD8+ T cells sorted from blood, taken in a trial of the OX40 agonist ivuxolimab. The clonotype comes from an adult with an advanced solid tumor such as melanoma, head and neck, liver or kidney cancer. The chain links TRBV28 to TRBJ1-5; 7 bases are shared with TRBD1. CDR3 protein: CASSRGSHDQPQHF. Here the CDR3 DNA reads TGTGCCAGCAGCAGGGGGAGCCACGATCAGCCCCAGCATTTT.